This is a list of T cell receptor beta chains from one sample in a study of T cells in Graves' hyperthyroidism and ophthalmopathy. TCRdb used MiXCR to reprocess the multiplex PCR reads, holding one entry per CDR3 protein. The sample lists some 360,000 distinct CDR3 sequences, approximately 15% occurring once. The material sequenced was blood. The receptors come from a woman in her sixties or seventies with Graves' hyperthyroidism. Both conserved end residues are part of each CDR3. Each record gives: J gene, V gene, CDR3 protein.

j_call: TRBJ2-5
v_call: TRBV12-3/TRBV12-4
cdr3_aa: CASSLGREQETQYF

j_call: TRBJ2-3
v_call: TRBV27
cdr3_aa: CATQLAVTSTDTQYF

j_call: TRBJ1-1
v_call: TRBV20-1
cdr3_aa: CSARVGQGRTGTEAFF

j_call: TRBJ2-2
v_call: TRBV5-1
cdr3_aa: CASRPGTSVTGELFF

j_call: TRBJ2-7
v_call: TRBV7-9
cdr3_aa: CASSSRLAGAPYEQYF

j_call: TRBJ1-2
v_call: TRBV19
cdr3_aa: CASIGRSYGYTF

j_call: TRBJ2-2
v_call: TRBV11-2
cdr3_aa: CASSSYTLGGELFF

j_call: TRBJ1-3
v_call: TRBV2
cdr3_aa: CASSEEGGSGNTIYF

j_call: TRBJ1-1
v_call: TRBV20-1
cdr3_aa: CSASGTAGITEAFF

j_call: TRBJ2-5
v_call: TRBV5-4
cdr3_aa: CASSLDIFGETQYF

j_call: TRBJ2-7
v_call: TRBV11-2
cdr3_aa: CASSSRGGGYEQYF

j_call: TRBJ2-7
v_call: TRBV6-1
cdr3_aa: CASRGTSVYEQYF

j_call: TRBJ2-3
v_call: TRBV10-3
cdr3_aa: CAISEAGRLDTQYF

j_call: TRBJ2-7
v_call: TRBV12-3/TRBV12-4
cdr3_aa: CASSLTQTAYEQYF

j_call: TRBJ2-1
v_call: TRBV5-5
cdr3_aa: CASSHRVGSYNEQFF

j_call: TRBJ1-2
v_call: TRBV24-1
cdr3_aa: CATSDPGQEEKDGYTF

j_call: TRBJ2-1
v_call: TRBV6-6
cdr3_aa: CASSYSRLPDPGLDDNEQFF

j_call: TRBJ1-5
v_call: TRBV20-1
cdr3_aa: CSADRGVGQPQHF

j_call: TRBJ2-1
v_call: TRBV5-1
cdr3_aa: CASSLGRVRNYNEQFF

j_call: TRBJ2-7
v_call: TRBV18
cdr3_aa: CASSQLLAGPYEQYF

j_call: TRBJ1-4
v_call: TRBV6-6
cdr3_aa: CASSYSTGTNEKLFF

j_call: TRBJ2-3
v_call: TRBV5-4
cdr3_aa: CASSLRDTSDTQYF

j_call: TRBJ2-4
v_call: TRBV6-1
cdr3_aa: CASRRDIDSKNIQYF

j_call: TRBJ1-2
v_call: TRBV19
cdr3_aa: CASSARDSQVYGYTF

j_call: TRBJ1-2
v_call: TRBV12-3/TRBV12-4
cdr3_aa: CASSGTGVANYGYTF

j_call: TRBJ2-5
v_call: TRBV20-1
cdr3_aa: CSALRTGGSETQYF

j_call: TRBJ2-7
v_call: TRBV18
cdr3_aa: CASSPGQSSTEQYF

j_call: TRBJ1-3
v_call: TRBV19
cdr3_aa: CASSPTGTHKSSGNTIYF

j_call: TRBJ1-3
v_call: TRBV28
cdr3_aa: CASSSGQSSGNTIYF

j_call: TRBJ1-3
v_call: TRBV12-3/TRBV12-4
cdr3_aa: CASSSRGLSAGNTIYF

j_call: TRBJ1-1
v_call: TRBV19
cdr3_aa: CASSPTTGSTEAFF

j_call: TRBJ1-2
v_call: TRBV6-4
cdr3_aa: CACSGGPTYGYTF

j_call: TRBJ1-2
v_call: TRBV28
cdr3_aa: CASSPRDRADYGYTF

j_call: TRBJ2-7
v_call: TRBV29-1
cdr3_aa: CSARDRGISSEQYF

j_call: TRBJ1-2
v_call: TRBV6-2/TRBV6-3
cdr3_aa: CASSYRRLAGSYGYTF

j_call: TRBJ2-1
v_call: TRBV27
cdr3_aa: CASSFGGSPGRQFF

j_call: TRBJ2-2
v_call: TRBV7-9
cdr3_aa: CASSLGGLAGERPNTGELFF

j_call: TRBJ2-3
v_call: TRBV9
cdr3_aa: CASSSIAGGFFTQYF

j_call: TRBJ2-5
v_call: TRBV7-9
cdr3_aa: CASSLGGDFSGETQYF

j_call: TRBJ2-3
v_call: TRBV25-1
cdr3_aa: CASSDKSGSIRDTQYF

j_call: TRBJ2-1
v_call: TRBV27
cdr3_aa: CASGHGLSSHEQFF

j_call: TRBJ1-5
v_call: TRBV28
cdr3_aa: CASSSGTGVQPQHF

j_call: TRBJ2-1
v_call: TRBV20-1
cdr3_aa: CSAEGLAGGPVGFEQFF

j_call: TRBJ2-7
v_call: TRBV11-3
cdr3_aa: CASSFVSGAPVYEQYF

j_call: TRBJ1-2
v_call: TRBV20-1
cdr3_aa: CSAEVTQPYGYTF

j_call: TRBJ2-7
v_call: TRBV15
cdr3_aa: CATSRERHGPDEQYF

j_call: TRBJ2-1
v_call: TRBV30
cdr3_aa: CAWTALAGVHNEQFF

j_call: TRBJ2-5
v_call: TRBV20-1
cdr3_aa: CSVSGGAGRETQYF

j_call: TRBJ1-1
v_call: TRBV19
cdr3_aa: CASSIRTGGGMNTEAFF

j_call: TRBJ2-2
v_call: TRBV30
cdr3_aa: CAWSGRRANTGELFF

j_call: TRBJ1-1
v_call: TRBV12-3/TRBV12-4
cdr3_aa: CASSGTGVRNTEAFF

j_call: TRBJ2-4
v_call: TRBV28
cdr3_aa: CASNPIVAKNIQYF

j_call: TRBJ1-2
v_call: TRBV10-1
cdr3_aa: CASSGQDGYGYTF

j_call: TRBJ2-7
v_call: TRBV15
cdr3_aa: CATSRDGLLAGVEQYF

j_call: TRBJ2-5
v_call: TRBV29-1
cdr3_aa: CSVRTSGAQETQYF

j_call: TRBJ1-2
v_call: TRBV12-3/TRBV12-4
cdr3_aa: CASAQDQGIRGYTF